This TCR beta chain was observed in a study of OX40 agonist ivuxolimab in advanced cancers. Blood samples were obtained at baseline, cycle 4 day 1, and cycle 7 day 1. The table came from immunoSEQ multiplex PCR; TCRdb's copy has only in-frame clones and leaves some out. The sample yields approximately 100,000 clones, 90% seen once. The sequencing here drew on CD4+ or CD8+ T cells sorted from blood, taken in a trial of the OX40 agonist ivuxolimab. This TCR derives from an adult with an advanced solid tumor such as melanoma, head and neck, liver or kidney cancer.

CDR3 nucleotide sequence: TGTGCCAGCAGTCCAGACAGGGACTATGGCTACACCTTC. It encodes CASSPDRDYGYTF. The chain is built from TRBV6-1 and TRBJ1-2; 7 bases match TRBD1. The J segment lost 3 bases and the V segment lost 5 bases, leaving 3 bases of the junction unmatched. From germline, CDR1 is MNHNS and CDR2 SASEGT. This CDR3 has 13 residues.